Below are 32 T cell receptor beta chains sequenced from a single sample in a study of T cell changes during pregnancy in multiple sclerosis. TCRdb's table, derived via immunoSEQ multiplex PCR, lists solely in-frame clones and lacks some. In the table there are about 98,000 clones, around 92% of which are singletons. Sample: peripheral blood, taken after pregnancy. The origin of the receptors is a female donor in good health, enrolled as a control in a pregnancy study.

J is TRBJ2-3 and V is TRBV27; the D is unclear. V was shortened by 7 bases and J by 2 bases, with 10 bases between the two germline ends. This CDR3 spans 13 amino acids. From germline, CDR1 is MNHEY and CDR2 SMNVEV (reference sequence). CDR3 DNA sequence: TGTGCCAGCACCGGCGGATACACAGATACGCAGTATTTT. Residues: CASTGGYTDTQYF.

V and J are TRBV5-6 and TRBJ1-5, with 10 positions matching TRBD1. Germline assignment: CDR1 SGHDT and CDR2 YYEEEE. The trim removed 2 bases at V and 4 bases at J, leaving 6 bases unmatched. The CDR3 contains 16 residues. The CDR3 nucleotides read TGTGCCAGCAGCTTTTTCGGACAGGGGGAAAATCAGCCCCAGCATTTT. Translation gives CASSFFGQGENQPQHF. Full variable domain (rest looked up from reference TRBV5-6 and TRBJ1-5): DAGVTQSPTHLIKTRGQQVTLRCSPKSGHDTVSWYQQALGQGPQFIFQYYEEEERQRGNFPDRFSGHQFPNYSSELNVNALLLGDSALYLCASSFFGQGENQPQHFGDGTRLSIL.

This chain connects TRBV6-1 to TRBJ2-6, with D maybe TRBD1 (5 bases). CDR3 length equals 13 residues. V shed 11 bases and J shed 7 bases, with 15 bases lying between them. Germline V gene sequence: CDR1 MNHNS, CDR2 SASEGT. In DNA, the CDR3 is TGTGCCGGAAGTGAATGGGGCGCCAACGTCCTGACTTTC. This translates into CAGSEWGANVLTF.

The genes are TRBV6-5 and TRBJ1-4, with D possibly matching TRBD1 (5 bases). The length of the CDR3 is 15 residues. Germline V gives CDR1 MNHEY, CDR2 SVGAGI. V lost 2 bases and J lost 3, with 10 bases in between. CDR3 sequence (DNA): TGTGCCAGCAGTTACGGCGGGACTGCTAATGAAAAACTGTTTTTT. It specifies CASSYGGTANEKLFF.

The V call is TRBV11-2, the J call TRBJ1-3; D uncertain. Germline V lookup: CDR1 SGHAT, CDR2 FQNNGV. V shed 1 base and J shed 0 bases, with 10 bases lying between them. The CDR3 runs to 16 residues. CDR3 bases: TGTGCCAGCAGCTTAGCGCCGGGGATCTCTGGAAACACCATATATTTT. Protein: CASSLAPGISGNTIYF.

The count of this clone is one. The CDR3 region is CASSEASGKNEQFF. CDR3 bases: TGTGCCAGCAGTGAGGCTAGCGGGAAGAATGAGCAGTTCTTC. The rearrangement uses TRBV25-1 and TRBJ2-1; 9 nucleotides match TRBD2. V dropped 3 bases and J dropped 7; count of bases not matched to a gene: 4. The CDR3 sequence is 14 residues long. Germline values: CDR1 MGHDK, CDR2 SYGVNS. Filled out from reference TRBV25-1 and TRBJ2-1, the complete variable domain reads EADIYQTPRYLVIGTGKKITLECSQTMGHDKMYWYQQDPGMELHLIHYSYGVNSTEKGDLSSESTVSRIRTEHFPLTLESARPSHTSQYLCASSEASGKNEQFFGPGTRLTVL.

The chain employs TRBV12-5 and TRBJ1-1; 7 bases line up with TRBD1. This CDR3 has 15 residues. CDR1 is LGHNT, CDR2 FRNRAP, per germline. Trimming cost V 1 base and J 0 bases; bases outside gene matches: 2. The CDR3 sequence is CASGLGGQLNTEAFF. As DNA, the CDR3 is TGTGCTAGTGGTTTGGGGGGACAGTTGAACACTGAAGCTTTCTTT.

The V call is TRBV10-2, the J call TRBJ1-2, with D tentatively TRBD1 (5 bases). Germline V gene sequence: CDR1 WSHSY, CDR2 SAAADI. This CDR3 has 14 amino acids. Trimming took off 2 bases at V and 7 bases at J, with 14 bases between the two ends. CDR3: CASSEISGMGGYTF. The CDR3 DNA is TGCGCCAGCAGTGAGATTTCAGGGATGGGTGGCTACACCTTC.

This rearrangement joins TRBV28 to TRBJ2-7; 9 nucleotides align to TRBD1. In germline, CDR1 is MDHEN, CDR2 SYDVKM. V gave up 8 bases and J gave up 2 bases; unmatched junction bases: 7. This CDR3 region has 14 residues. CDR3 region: CASLRDRVTYEQYF. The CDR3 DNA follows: TGTGCCAGCCTCCGGGACAGGGTGACCTACGAGCAGTACTTC.

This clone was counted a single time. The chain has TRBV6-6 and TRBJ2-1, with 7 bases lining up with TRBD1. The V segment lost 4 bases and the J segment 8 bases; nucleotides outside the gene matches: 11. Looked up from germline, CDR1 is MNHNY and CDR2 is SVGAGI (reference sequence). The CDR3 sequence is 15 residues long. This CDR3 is CASSSGTATSDEQFF. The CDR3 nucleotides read TGTGCCAGCAGTTCCGGGACAGCTACCTCGGATGAGCAGTTCTTC.

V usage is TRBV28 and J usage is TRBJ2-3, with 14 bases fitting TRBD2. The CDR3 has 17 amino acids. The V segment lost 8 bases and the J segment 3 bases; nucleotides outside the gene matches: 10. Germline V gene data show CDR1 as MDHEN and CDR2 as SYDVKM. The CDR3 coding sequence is TGTGCCAGCGGCTGGGGACTAGCGGGAGAGAGGACAGATACGCAGTATTTT. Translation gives CASGWGLAGERTDTQYF.

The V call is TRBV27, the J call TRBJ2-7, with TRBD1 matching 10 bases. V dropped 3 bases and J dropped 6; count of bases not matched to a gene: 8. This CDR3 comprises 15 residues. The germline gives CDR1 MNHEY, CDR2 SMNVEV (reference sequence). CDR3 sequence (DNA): TGTGCCAGCAGTTTCGGGGACAGGGGAATGGGCGAGCAGTACTTC. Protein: CASSFGDRGMGEQYF.

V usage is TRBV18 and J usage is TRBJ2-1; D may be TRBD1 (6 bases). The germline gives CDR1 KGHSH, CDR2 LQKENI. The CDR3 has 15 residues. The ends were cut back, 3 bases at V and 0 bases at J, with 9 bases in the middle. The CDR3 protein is CASSPQGFSYNEQFF. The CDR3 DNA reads TGTGCCAGCTCACCGCAGGGGTTCTCCTACAATGAGCAGTTCTTC.

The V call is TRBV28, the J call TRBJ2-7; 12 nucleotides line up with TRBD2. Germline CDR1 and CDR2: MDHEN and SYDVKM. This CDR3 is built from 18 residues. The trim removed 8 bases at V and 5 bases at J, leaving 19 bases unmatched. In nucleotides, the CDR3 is TGTGCCAGCCAAAGTGGGGCTAGCGGGAGGGCCCTATATAACGAGCAGTACTTC. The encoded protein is CASQSGASGRALYNEQYF.

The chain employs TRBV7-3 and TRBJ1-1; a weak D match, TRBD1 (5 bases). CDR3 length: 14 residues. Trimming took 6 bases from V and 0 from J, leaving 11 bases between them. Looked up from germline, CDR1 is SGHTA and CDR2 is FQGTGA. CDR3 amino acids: CASRSTAMNTEAFF. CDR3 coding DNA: TGTGCCAGCAGATCGACAGCGATGAACACTGAAGCTTTCTTT.

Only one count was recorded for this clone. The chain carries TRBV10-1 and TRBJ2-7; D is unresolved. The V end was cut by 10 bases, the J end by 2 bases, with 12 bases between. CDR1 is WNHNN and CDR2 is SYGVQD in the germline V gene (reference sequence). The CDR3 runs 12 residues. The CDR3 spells CATADKTYEQYF. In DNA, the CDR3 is TGCGCCACCGCAGACAAAACCTACGAGCAGTACTTC.

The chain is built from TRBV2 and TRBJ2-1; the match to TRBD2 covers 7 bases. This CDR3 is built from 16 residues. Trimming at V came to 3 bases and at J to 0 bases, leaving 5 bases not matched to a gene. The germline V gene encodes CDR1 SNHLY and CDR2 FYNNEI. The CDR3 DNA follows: TGTGCCAGCAGTGATTCTGGCGGGAGCTCCTACAATGAGCAGTTCTTC. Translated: CASSDSGGSSYNEQFF.

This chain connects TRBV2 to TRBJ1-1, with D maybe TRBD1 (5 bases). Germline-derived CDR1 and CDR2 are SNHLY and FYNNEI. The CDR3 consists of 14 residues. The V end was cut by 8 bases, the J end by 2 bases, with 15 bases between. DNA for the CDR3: TGTGCCAGCTTCAAGACAGTTACCAACACTGAAGCTTTCTTT. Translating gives CASFKTVTNTEAFF.

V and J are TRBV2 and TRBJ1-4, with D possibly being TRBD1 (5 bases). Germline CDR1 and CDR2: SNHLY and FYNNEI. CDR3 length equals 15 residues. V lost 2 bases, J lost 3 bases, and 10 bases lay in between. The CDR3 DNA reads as TGTGCCAGCAGTGAATATGGGGCAGCTAATGAAAAACTGTTTTTT. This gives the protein CASSEYGAANEKLFF. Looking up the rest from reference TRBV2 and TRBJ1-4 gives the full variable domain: EPEVTQTPSHQVTQMGQEVILRCVPISNHLYFYWYRQILGQKVEFLVSFYNNEISEKSEIFDDQFSVERPDGSNFTLKIRSTKLEDSAMYFCASSEYGAANEKLFFGSGTQLSVL.

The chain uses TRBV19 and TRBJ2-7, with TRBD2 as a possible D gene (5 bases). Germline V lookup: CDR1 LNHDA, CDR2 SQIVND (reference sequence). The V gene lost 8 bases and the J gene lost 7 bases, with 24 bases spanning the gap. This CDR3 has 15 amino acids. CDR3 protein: CASRFSATRAGEQYF. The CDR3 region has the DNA TGTGCCAGTCGGTTTAGCGCTACCCGGGCGGGTGAGCAGTACTTC.

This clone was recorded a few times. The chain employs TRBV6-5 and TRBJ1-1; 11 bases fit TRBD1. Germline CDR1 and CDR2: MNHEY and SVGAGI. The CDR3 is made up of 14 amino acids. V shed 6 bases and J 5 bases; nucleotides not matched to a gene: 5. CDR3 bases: TGTGCCAGCAGCTTGGACAGGGGGCGAACTGAAGCTTTCTTT. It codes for CASSLDRGRTEAFF.

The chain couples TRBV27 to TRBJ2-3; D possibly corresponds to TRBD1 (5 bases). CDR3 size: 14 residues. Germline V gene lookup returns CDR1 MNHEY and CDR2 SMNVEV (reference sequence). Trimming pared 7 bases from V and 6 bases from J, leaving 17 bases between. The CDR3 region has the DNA TGTGCCAGCAAAGGTGGGGCAGCCCCGGATACGCAGTATTTT. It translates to CASKGGAAPDTQYF.

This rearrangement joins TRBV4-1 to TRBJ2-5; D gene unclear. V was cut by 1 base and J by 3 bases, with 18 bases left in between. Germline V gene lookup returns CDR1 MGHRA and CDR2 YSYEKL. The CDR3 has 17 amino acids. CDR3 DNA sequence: TGCGCCAGCAGCCAAGGTAATAGAGGCGGTAATGAAGAGACCCAGTACTTC. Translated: CASSQGNRGGNEETQYF.

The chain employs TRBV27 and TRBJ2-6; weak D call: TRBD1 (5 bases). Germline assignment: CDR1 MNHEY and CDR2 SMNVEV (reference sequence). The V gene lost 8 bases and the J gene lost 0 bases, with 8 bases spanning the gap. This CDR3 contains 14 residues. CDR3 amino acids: CASSTASGANVLTF. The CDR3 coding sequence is TGTGCCAGCTCGACAGCCTCTGGGGCCAACGTCCTGACTTTC.

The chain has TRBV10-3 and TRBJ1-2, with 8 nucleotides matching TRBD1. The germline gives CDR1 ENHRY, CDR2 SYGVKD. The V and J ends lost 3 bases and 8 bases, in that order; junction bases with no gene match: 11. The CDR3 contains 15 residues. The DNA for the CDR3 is TGTGCCATCAGTGACGGGGGACAGGAGCTGGGAGGCTACACCTTC. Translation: CAISDGGQELGGYTF.

The DNA for the CDR3 is TGTGCCAGCAGCTTATCCCAGGTTTCAGCGGGAGGAGGCTTGTACGAGCAGTACTTC. Translating it yields CASSLSQVSAGGGLYEQYF. The chain carries TRBV7-2 and TRBJ2-7; 9 bases are shared with TRBD2. The CDR3 loop spans 19 amino acids. Unmatched junction bases numbered 18, after V lost 2 bases and J lost 4 bases. In germline, CDR1 is SGHTA, CDR2 FQGNSA.

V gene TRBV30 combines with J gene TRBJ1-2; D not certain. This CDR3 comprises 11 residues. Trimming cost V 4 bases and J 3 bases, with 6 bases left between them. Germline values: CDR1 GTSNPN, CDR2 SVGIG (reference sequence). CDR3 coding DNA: TGTGCCTGGATACGGGACTATGGCTACACCTTC. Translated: CAWIRDYGYTF.

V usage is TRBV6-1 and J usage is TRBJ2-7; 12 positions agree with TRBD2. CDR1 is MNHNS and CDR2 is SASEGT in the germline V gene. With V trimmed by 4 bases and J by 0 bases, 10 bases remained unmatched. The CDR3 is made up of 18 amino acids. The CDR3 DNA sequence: TGTGCCAGCAGTGCTAGCGGGGGGGCAATTAGGACCTCCTACGAGCAGTACTTC. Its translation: CASSASGGAIRTSYEQYF.

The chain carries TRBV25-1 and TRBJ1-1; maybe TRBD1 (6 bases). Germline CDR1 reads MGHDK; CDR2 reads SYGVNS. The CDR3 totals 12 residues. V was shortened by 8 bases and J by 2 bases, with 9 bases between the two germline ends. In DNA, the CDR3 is TGTGCCAGCCGGGACACCAACACTGAAGCTTTCTTT. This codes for CASRDTNTEAFF.

The CDR3 DNA sequence: TGCGCCAGCAGCTATACAGGGTCTGAAGCTTTCTTT. It yields the protein CASSYTGSEAFF. The rearrangement uses TRBV5-1 and TRBJ1-1; tentatively, D is TRBD1 (6 bases). V was trimmed by 3 bases and J by 6 bases, leaving 9 bases between them. CDR1 is SGHRS and CDR2 is YFSETQ in the germline V gene. The CDR3 is 12 amino acids.

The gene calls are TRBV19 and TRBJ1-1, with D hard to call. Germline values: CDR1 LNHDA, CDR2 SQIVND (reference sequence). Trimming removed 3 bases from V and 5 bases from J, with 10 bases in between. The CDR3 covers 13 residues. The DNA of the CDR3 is TGTGCCAGTAGTATCGGGGTAGGGACTGAAGCTTTCTTT. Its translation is CASSIGVGTEAFF.

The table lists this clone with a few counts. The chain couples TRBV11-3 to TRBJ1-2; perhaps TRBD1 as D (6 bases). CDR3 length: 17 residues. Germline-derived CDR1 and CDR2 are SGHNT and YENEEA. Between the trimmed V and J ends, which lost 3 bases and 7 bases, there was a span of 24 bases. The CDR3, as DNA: TGTGCCAGCAGCTTTTTCCCCGCAACAGGGTTCGGGTCTGGCTACACCTTC. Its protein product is CASSFFPATGFGSGYTF.